Below, 21 T cell receptor beta chains from the same sample are listed, as sequenced in a study of blood T cell repertoires in COVID-19. Profiling relied on immunoSEQ multiplex PCR, and the TCRdb table lists in-frame clones only, not all of them. The data contain 65,000 to 100,000 clones, roughly nine tenths of them seen just once; the ten biggest clones take up approximately 8.9%. Sequenced: peripheral blood. The receptors here all came from a middle-aged man with acute or convalescent COVID-19.

In its sample, this clone was seen once. This CDR3 is also generated by other DNA sequences in the sample. The chain combines TRBV3-1 (or the pseudogene TRBV3-2) with TRBJ1-1; D ambiguous. Germline loops: CDR1 LGHDT, CDR2 YNNKEL (reference sequence). The CDR3 sequence is 15 residues long. V lost 0 bases, J lost 1 base, and 9 bases lay in between. The CDR3 DNA is TGTGCCAGCAGCCAAGATTCAGGAAGGAACACTGAAGCTTTCTTT. It translates to CASSQDSGRNTEAFF.

This chain uses TRBV30 with TRBJ2-1; TRBD1 matches at 9 bases. The CDR3 has 14 residues. With V trimmed by 5 bases and J by 1 base, 3 bases remained unmatched. Germline CDR1 reads GTSNPN; CDR2 reads SVGIG (reference sequence). In DNA form, the CDR3 reads TGTGCCTGGGGCGGGACAGGGTCCTACAATGAGCAGTTCTTC. It is translated as CAWGGTGSYNEQFF.

The rearrangement joins TRBV7-9 to TRBJ1-6; 10 positions match TRBD1. Germline CDR1 reads SEHNR; CDR2 reads FQNEAQ (reference sequence). The CDR3 extends over 17 amino acids. The V and J ends lost 5 bases and 5 bases, in that order; junction bases with no gene match: 9. The CDR3 sequence: CASSPGTGAGNNSPLHF. For the CDR3, the DNA is TGTGCCAGCAGCCCCGGGACAGGGGCCGGTAATAATTCACCCCTCCACTTT.

This clone was seen only a few times. The chain couples TRBV27 to TRBJ2-1, with 7 positions matching TRBD1. Germline trimming cut 7 bases from V and 7 bases from J; bases unmatched to any gene: 16. There are 16 residues in the CDR3. Germline V gene lookup returns CDR1 MNHEY and CDR2 SMNVEV (reference sequence). The CDR3 loop is CASTLVRDRGLNEQFF. Written as DNA, the CDR3 is TGTGCCAGCACCCTGGTCCGGGACAGAGGTCTGAATGAGCAGTTCTTC.

As regards this clone: This same CDR3 is encoded by further DNA sequences in the sample. This chain uses TRBV5-5 with TRBJ1-4, with a weak D call TRBD1 (6 bases). CDR1 and CDR2 (germline): SGHKS, YYEKEE (reference sequence). This CDR3 is built from 14 residues. Trimming stripped 0 bases from V and 3 bases from J, with 6 bases between. The CDR3 is CASSLGQANEKLFF. In nucleotides, the CDR3 is TGTGCCAGCAGCTTGGGACAGGCTAATGAAAAACTGTTTTTT.

The gene calls are TRBV6-6 and TRBJ1-5, with 7 bases matching TRBD1. The CDR3 spans 15 residues. The germline V gene encodes CDR1 MNHNY and CDR2 SVGAGI (reference sequence). V gave up 2 bases and J gave up 2 bases; unmatched junction bases: 3. The CDR3 loop is CASSYAGGGNQPQHF. The CDR3 nucleotides read TGTGCCAGCAGTTACGCAGGGGGAGGCAATCAGCCCCAGCATTTT.

This chain uses TRBV19 with TRBJ1-3, with D possibly matching TRBD1 (6 bases). V lost 5 bases and J lost 0, with 17 bases in between. The germline V gene has CDR1 LNHDA and CDR2 SQIVND (reference sequence). The CDR3 covers 17 residues. DNA of the CDR3: TGTGCCAGTAGTTCCCCGGGACACAGGGTCTCTGGAAACACCATATATTTT. The encoded protein is CASSSPGHRVSGNTIYF.

This rearrangement joins TRBV4-2 to TRBJ2-2; TRBD1 aligns across 7 bases. The germline V gene has CDR1 LGHNA and CDR2 YNFKEQ. V was clipped by 2 bases and J by 2 bases; unmatched bases: 8. The CDR3 runs to 17 residues. CDR3 DNA sequence: TGTGCCAGCAGCCAAAGTTCGGGACAGCTAAACACCGGGGAGCTGTTTTTT. Residues: CASSQSSGQLNTGELFF.

J is TRBJ1-1 and V is TRBV19; D is ambiguous. This CDR3 is built from 16 residues. V was pared by 3 bases and J by 5 bases, with 19 bases between. Germline-derived CDR1 and CDR2 are LNHDA and SQIVND (reference sequence). The CDR3 is CASSIEAPGRGTEAFF. The CDR3 DNA is TGTGCCAGTAGTATTGAGGCCCCGGGAAGAGGAACTGAAGCTTTCTTT. The variable domain in full, with the rest retrieved from reference TRBV19 and TRBJ1-1, is DGGITQSPKYLFRKEGQNVTLSCEQNLNHDAMYWYRQDPGQGLRLIYYSQIVNDFQKGDIAEGYSVSREKKESFPLTVTSAQKNPTAFYLCASSIEAPGRGTEAFFGQGTRLTVV.

The chain carries TRBV10-3 and TRBJ2-2; 15 bases align to TRBD2. Trimming took 11 bases from V and 7 from J; bases not matched to a gene: 8. This CDR3 has 15 amino acids. CDR1 and CDR2 from the germline V gene are ENHRY and SYGVKD. CDR3 sequence: CASRTSGGANGELFF. The CDR3 nucleotides read TGTGCCTCCAGGACTAGCGGGGGGGCCAACGGGGAGCTGTTTTTT.

The V and J genes are TRBV5-6 and TRBJ2-3; 7 bases map to TRBD1. Germline values: CDR1 SGHDT, CDR2 YYEEEE. CDR3 length equals 15 residues. With 1 base clipped from V and 1 base from J, the junction kept 3 bases outside the gene matches. Written as DNA, the CDR3 is TGTGCCAGCAGCTTGACAGGGGTGGGCACAGATACGCAGTATTTT. Translated, it gives CASSLTGVGTDTQYF.

The chain couples TRBV19 to TRBJ2-2, with 8 bases identical to TRBD1. Germline trimming cut 5 bases from V and 4 bases from J; bases unmatched to any gene: 3. Germline V CDR1 and CDR2: LNHDA, SQIVND (reference sequence). This CDR3 spans 14 amino acids. CDR3 sequence reads: CASSRTGSTGELFF. The CDR3 region has the DNA TGTGCCAGTAGTCGGACAGGGAGCACCGGGGAGCTGTTTTTT.

The rearrangement uses TRBV4-1 and TRBJ2-2, with D maybe TRBD1 (6 bases). Per germline, CDR1 MGHRA and CDR2 YSYEKL. Trimming removed 4 bases at V and 6 bases at J, with 24 bases between. This CDR3 is 18 amino acids long. The CDR3 loop is CASSPLGAGVVSAGELFF. Written as DNA, the CDR3 is TGCGCCAGCAGCCCCCTGGGGGCAGGGGTTGTGTCCGCCGGGGAGCTGTTTTTT.

The rearrangement joins TRBV5-1 to TRBJ1-5, with D maybe TRBD1 (6 bases). Trimming took 2 bases from V and 3 from J, leaving 9 bases between them. The CDR3 has 14 residues. Germline values: CDR1 SGHRS, CDR2 YFSETQ. The CDR3 DNA follows: TGCGCCAGCAGCTTAGGGGGGGCCAATCAGCCCCAGCATTTT. Its protein is CASSLGGANQPQHF.

V usage is TRBV6-1 and J usage is TRBJ2-2; 8 bases line up with TRBD1. V trimming: 0 bases; J trimming: 4 bases; junction bases outside the gene matches: 7. In germline, CDR1 is MNHNS, CDR2 SASEGT. The CDR3 has 17 amino acids. The CDR3 nucleotides are TGTGCCAGCAGTGAAGCCGACAGGGGTTTTGTCACCGGGGAGCTGTTTTTT. Residues: CASSEADRGFVTGELFF.

The chain couples TRBV28 to TRBJ1-6; D is perhaps TRBD1 (6 bases). From germline, CDR1 is MDHEN and CDR2 SYDVKM. The CDR3 is 16 residues long. V was pared by 2 bases and J by 3 bases, with 11 bases between. The CDR3 sequence: CASSLIGQNYNSPLHF. The CDR3 DNA reads TGTGCCAGCAGTTTAATCGGACAGAACTATAATTCACCCCTCCACTTT.

This chain uses TRBV27 with TRBJ1-1, with D possibly being TRBD1 (5 bases). The CDR3 totals 14 residues. The germline V gene has CDR1 MNHEY and CDR2 SMNVEV (reference sequence). V lost 5 bases and J 8 bases, leaving 18 bases between the germline ends. CDR3 sequence reads: CASSLPGWEGEAFF. CDR3 nucleotide sequence: TGTGCCAGCAGTCTGCCAGGGTGGGAAGGAGAAGCTTTCTTT.

V usage is TRBV30 and J usage is TRBJ1-2, with D possibly matching TRBD1 (6 bases). Germline CDR1 reads GTSNPN; CDR2 reads SVGIG (reference sequence). V was shortened by 2 bases and J by 7 bases, with 17 bases between the two germline ends. This CDR3 region has 14 residues. The CDR3 DNA sequence: TGTGCCTGGAGTCCTGGGACACTTGGAGGTGGCTACACCTTC. This codes for CAWSPGTLGGGYTF.

This clone was seen once. The chain recombines TRBV12-5 with TRBJ1-2, with 7 bases fitting TRBD1. CDR1 is LGHNT and CDR2 is FRNRAP in the germline V gene. Trimming removed 2 bases from V and 4 bases from J; junction bases left unmatched: 1. CDR3 length: 13 amino acids. CDR3 in amino acids: CASGLRDSYGYTF. Written as DNA, the CDR3 is TGTGCTAGTGGTTTGAGGGACAGCTATGGCTACACCTTC.

This chain uses TRBV7-6 with TRBJ1-1; D is unclear. The CDR3 loop spans 15 amino acids. Germline-derived CDR1 and CDR2 are SGHVS and FNYEAQ. Trimming cost V 2 bases and J 0 bases, with 10 bases left between them. DNA of the CDR3: TGTGCCAGCAGCTTATCTCCAGATCTGAACACTGAAGCTTTCTTT. Amino acids: CASSLSPDLNTEAFF.

This chain joins TRBV30 and TRBJ2-1; 11 bases align to TRBD2. This CDR3 comprises 14 residues. Germline CDR1 and CDR2: GTSNPN and SVGIG (reference sequence). Trimming removed 4 bases from V and 5 bases from J; junction bases left unmatched: 4. Here the CDR3 reads CAWTGTSGDNEQFF. CDR3 DNA sequence: TGTGCCTGGACCGGGACTAGCGGAGACAATGAGCAGTTCTTC.